Presented here are 24 T cell receptor beta chains from one specimen sequenced in a study of CD4 and CD8 cells across lung adenocarcinoma regions (dated by TCRdb to the late 2010s). The library was made by PCR. Sequencing relied on a HiSeq X Ten. TCRdb itself trimmed the public reads at Q25 with fastp, ran MiXCR and retained productive beta chains. Every distinct CDR3 protein forms one entry, paired with its most common genes and DNA. For this sample the table gives approximately 12,000 distinct CDR3 sequences, of which 40% to 50% were detected only once. The top ten clones comprise around 28% of the sample. Material for sequencing was CD8+ T cells from the margin of a lung tumor. The cell subset or site label on this specimen signifies: tumor margin region. Receptors were obtained from a female donor with lung adenocarcinoma. The CD4 and CD8 labels of this study may be unreliable.

In its sample, this clonotype is large (0.1 to 1%). This sequence joins TRBV6-5 and TRBJ2-3; tentative D call: TRBD2 (6 bases). Trimming pared 0 bases from V and 8 bases from J, leaving 9 bases between. This CDR3 contains 13 residues. Germline CDR1 is MNHEY and CDR2 is SVGAGI. The CDR3 DNA follows: TGTGCCAGCAGTTACTCGCGGGGCAGTACGCAGTATTTT. This encodes CASSYSRGSTQYF.

This rearrangement joins TRBV6-5 to TRBJ2-3; TRBD1 matches at 7 bases. The J call may not be correct, given that the DNA end is closer to TRBJ2-2. Germline CDR1 reads MNHEY; CDR2 reads SVGAGI. This CDR3 has 16 amino acids. CDR3 sequence reads: CASTFAGTVNTGALFF. The CDR3 DNA is TGTGCCAGCACTTTCGCCGGGACAGTGAACACCGGTGCGCTGTTTTTT.

J is TRBJ1-6 and V is TRBV27; no reliable D call. The CDR3 extends over 14 amino acids. Trimming left V 4 bases short and J 0 bases short, with 4 bases between. Germline CDR1 and CDR2: MNHEY and SMNVEV (reference sequence). CDR3 DNA: TGTGCCAGCAGTTCAGGCTCCTATAATTCACCCCTCCACTTT. Residues: CASSSGSYNSPLHF.

The sample holds many counts of this clonotype. The chain is built from TRBV4-1 and TRBJ2-1; D gene uncertain. CDR1 is MGHRA and CDR2 is YSYEKL in the germline V gene. The length of the CDR3 is 13 residues. The V end was cut by 0 bases, the J end by 15 bases, with 15 bases between. The CDR3 DNA is TGCGCCAGCAGCCAAGAGATGGCGGTGAGTCTGTTCTTC. Amino acid sequence: CASSQEMAVSLFF.

This clonotype appeared a single time. Since no conserved phenylalanine or tryptophan closes the CDR3, a read error is the likely cause. The chain carries TRBV6-1 and TRBJ2-5; D might be TRBD2 (5 bases). The CDR3 extends over 15 amino acids. Germline V gene sequence: CDR1 MNHNS, CDR2 SASEGT. V lost 0 bases and J 2 bases, leaving 10 bases between the germline ends. CDR3 DNA: TGTGCCAGCAGTGAAGCGCTTCGGGATCAAGAGACCCAGTACTCG. It codes for CASSEALRDQETQYS.

For this clonotype: The junction departs from germline at one end; a sequencing error may be responsible. The V and J genes are TRBV6-1 and TRBJ2-3; tentative D call: TRBD2 (6 bases). The CDR3 contains 16 residues. Per the germline V gene, CDR1 is MNHNS and CDR2 is SASEGT. CDR3 in DNA: TGTGCCAGCAGGAACCCTGGCGGGGCTTTCCAAGATACCCAGTATTTT. This translates into CASRNPGGAFQDTQYF.

The V gene is TRBV12-3 or TRBV12-4, the J gene TRBJ1-2; D unclear. Trimming removed 5 bases from V and 4 bases from J, with 11 bases in between. The CDR3 is 13 amino acids. CDR3 nucleotide sequence: TGTGCCAGCAGTGCCACAGCTTCCTATGGCTACACCTTC. Translation: CASSATASYGYTF.

Regarding this clonotype: A junction boundary mismatches the germline segment, possibly from a read error. The chain carries TRBV7-6 and TRBJ1-5; the D is unclear. This CDR3 contains 13 residues. Looked up from germline, CDR1 is SGHVS and CDR2 is FNYEAQ. This CDR3 is CASSLEEGQPHHF. CDR3 nucleotide sequence: TGTGCCAGCAGCTTAGAAGAGGGTCAACCCCACCATTTT.

This clonotype has only a few counts. Mismatch with germline at one junction end may stem from a read error. V is TRBV7-2 and J is TRBJ2-3, with TRBD2 identical over 9 bases. CDR1 and CDR2 (germline): SGHTA, FQGNSA. The length of the CDR3 is 15 residues. In DNA form, the CDR3 reads TGTGCCAGCAGCCTAGCGGGGCGGGGGCTGGCGACGCAGTATTTT. The encoded protein is CASSLAGRGLATQYF.

In this sample, this clonotype turned up many times. CDR3 bases: TGCGCCAGCAGTGAGTCGCTAAACACCGGGGAGCTGTTTTTT. Protein sequence: CASSESLNTGELFF. V gene TRBV10-1 combines with J gene TRBJ2-2; no firm D call. The germline CDR1 and CDR2 sequences are WNHNN and SYGVQD (reference sequence). V was trimmed by 0 bases and J by 2 bases, leaving 4 bases between them. This CDR3 comprises 14 residues.

This rearrangement joins TRBV6-2 or TRBV6-3 to TRBJ1-1; 7 bases match TRBD1. Trimming cost V 5 bases and J 3 bases; bases outside gene matches: 0. CDR1 MNHEY and CDR2 SVGEGT come from the germline V gene. The CDR3 totals 12 residues. CDR3 in DNA: TGTGCCAGCAGTACAGGGGACACTGAAGCTTTCTTT. Protein: CASSTGDTEAFF.

By share of the sample, this clonotype is large. J is TRBJ2-1 and V is TRBV10-2; TRBD2 aligns across 9 bases. The CDR3 runs 15 residues. CDR1 is WSHSY and CDR2 is SAAADI in the germline V gene. J was trimmed by 4 bases and V by 6 bases; bases with no gene match: 7. CDR3 in DNA: TGCGCCAGCAGCTTGTCTAGCGGGGATTACAATGAGCAGTTCTTC. This translates into CASSLSSGDYNEQFF.

In this sample, this clonotype turned up many times. The rearrangement uses TRBV6-5 and TRBJ2-5; D uncertain. The CDR3 consists of 13 residues. Germline V CDR1 and CDR2: MNHEY, SVGAGI. Deletions cut 5 bases from V and 2 bases from J, with 9 bases between. CDR3: CASSNQDQETQYF. The CDR3 bases are TGTGCCAGCAGTAACCAGGATCAAGAGACCCAGTACTTC.

This clonotype was found a few times. The chain carries TRBV30 and TRBJ2-1, with D hard to call. V was clipped by 2 bases and J by 5 bases, with 7 bases between them. The germline CDR1 and CDR2 sequences are GTSNPN and SVGIG (reference sequence). The CDR3 is 12 residues long. CDR3 loop: CAWSLGNNEQFF. CDR3 bases: TGTGCCTGGAGTCTTGGAAACAATGAGCAGTTCTTC.

J is TRBJ2-3 and V is TRBV7-3; possibly TRBD2 for D (5 bases). Deletions cut 2 bases from V and 6 bases from J, with 12 bases between. Germline V gene data show CDR1 as SGHTA and CDR2 as FQGTGA. CDR3 length equals 14 residues. CDR3 sequence reads: CASSLSEGLDTQYF. In DNA, the CDR3 is TGTGCCAGCAGCTTATCAGAGGGTCTGGATACGCAGTATTTT.

The V gene is TRBV11-2, the J gene TRBJ2-1, with 7 positions matching TRBD2. The end of the DNA is better explained by TRBJ2-7, so the J call may be wrong. This CDR3 has 16 residues. Germline V gene sequence: CDR1 SGHAT, CDR2 FQNNGV. The CDR3, as DNA: TGTGCCAGCAGCTTGGCGGAGGACGGGAGGATCTACGAGCAGTACTTC. Its protein product is CASSLAEDGRIYEQYF.

This clonotype was detected many times. The chain links TRBV6-1 to TRBJ1-5; D possibly corresponds to TRBD1 (5 bases). The CDR3 covers 15 residues. V was shortened by 0 bases and J by 4 bases, with 10 bases between the two germline ends. Germline V CDR1 and CDR2: MNHNS, SASEGT. The CDR3 sequence: CASSEATVGNQPQHF. DNA for the CDR3: TGTGCCAGCAGTGAAGCGACAGTCGGTAATCAGCCCCAGCATTTT.

Only one count was recorded for this clonotype. At one end the junction does not follow the germline gene, possibly because of a read error. This sequence joins TRBV6-5 and TRBJ2-5; TRBD1 or TRBD2 may be the D gene (6 bases each). The CDR3 has 15 residues. Germline V CDR1 and CDR2: MNHEY, SVGAGI. CDR3 sequence (DNA): TGTGGCACGAGTTACGGGGGCCGTGACCCAGATACCCAGTACTTT. This codes for CGTSYGGRDPDTQYF.

The rearrangement uses TRBV27 and TRBJ2-3; D is perhaps TRBD2 (5 bases). Germline CDR1 reads MNHEY; CDR2 reads SMNVEV (reference sequence). CDR3 length: 14 amino acids. CDR3 loop: CAGSLGGFTDTQYF. Written as DNA, the CDR3 is TGTGCGGGGAGTTTGGGCGGGTTCACAGATACGCAGTATTTT.

This clonotype was detected many times. The chain uses TRBV6-6 and TRBJ2-7; 7 bases agree with TRBD2. The CDR3 loop spans 16 amino acids. Per germline, CDR1 MNHNY and CDR2 SVGAGI (reference sequence). The ends lost 2 bases at V and 0 bases at J; junction bases unmatched: 7. This CDR3 is CASSYSPSGPSYEQYF. The CDR3 coding sequence is TGTGCCAGCAGTTACAGCCCTAGCGGTCCCTCCTACGAGCAGTACTTC.

There are many counts of this clonotype. V gene TRBV27 combines with J gene TRBJ2-3; D ambiguous. V lost 8 bases and J 5 bases, leaving 14 bases between the germline ends. The CDR3 has 13 residues. CDR1 is MNHEY and CDR2 is SMNVEV in the germline V gene (reference sequence). The CDR3 spells CASRLWDRDTQYF. CDR3 DNA sequence: TGTGCCAGCCGACTTTGGGATAGAGATACGCAGTATTTT.

Judged by abundance, this clonotype is medium-sized (0.01 to 0.1%). V and J are TRBV27 and TRBJ2-1; D is possibly TRBD1 (6 bases). The CDR3 totals 16 residues. V was shortened by 4 bases and J by 6 bases, with 19 bases between the two germline ends. Germline CDR1 and CDR2: MNHEY and SMNVEV (reference sequence). Here the CDR3 DNA reads TGTGCCAGCAGTTCCCTAGGGGCAGGGGAGCCCAATGAGCAGTTCTTC. Its translation: CASSSLGAGEPNEQFF.

This clonotype has at least ten counts. This may arise from a read error, as a much more abundant clone is one base away. The chain is built from TRBV6-1 and TRBJ2-1; D remains ambiguous. The CDR3 contains 14 residues. Trimming took off 1 base at V and 10 bases at J, with 14 bases between the two ends. Germline CDR1 is MNHNS and CDR2 is SASEGT. The CDR3 DNA sequence: TGTGCCAGCAGTGAAGAAAGGAGCTCCTACGAGCAGTTCTTC. Its translation: CASSEERSSYEQFF.

Many counts were recorded for this clonotype. The chain recombines TRBV24-1 with TRBJ1-1; 8 bases match TRBD1. The germline V gene encodes CDR1 KGHDR and CDR2 SFDVKD. V was pared by 4 bases and J by 5 bases, with 2 bases of the junction left unmatched. CDR3 length: 13 amino acids. CDR3 in DNA: TGTGCCACCAGTGAAACAGGGGGAACTGAAGCTTTCTTT. Translation: CATSETGGTEAFF.